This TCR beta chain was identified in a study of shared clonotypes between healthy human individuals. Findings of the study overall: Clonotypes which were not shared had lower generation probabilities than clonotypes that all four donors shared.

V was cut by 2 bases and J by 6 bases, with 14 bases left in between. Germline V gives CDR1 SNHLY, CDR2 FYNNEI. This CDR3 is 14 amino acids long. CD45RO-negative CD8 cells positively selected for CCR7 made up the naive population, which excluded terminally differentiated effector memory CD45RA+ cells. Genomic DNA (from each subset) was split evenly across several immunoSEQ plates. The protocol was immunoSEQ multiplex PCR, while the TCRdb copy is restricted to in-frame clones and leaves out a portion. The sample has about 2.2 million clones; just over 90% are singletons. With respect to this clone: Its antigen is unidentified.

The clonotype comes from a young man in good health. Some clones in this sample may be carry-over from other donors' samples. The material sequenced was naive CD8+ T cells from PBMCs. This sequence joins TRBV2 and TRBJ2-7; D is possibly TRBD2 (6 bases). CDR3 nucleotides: TGTGCCAGCAGTGAACGGGGGATTGGGTCCGAGCAGTACTTC. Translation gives CASSERGIGSEQYF.